Presented here are 24 T cell receptor beta chains from one specimen sequenced in a study of blood T cell repertoires in COVID-19. Profiling relied on immunoSEQ multiplex PCR, and the TCRdb table lists in-frame clones only, not all of them. The sample carries some 530,000 clones, more than 85% recorded once. The sequenced material came from PBMCs or T cells enriched from blood (not recorded which). These receptors were obtained from a woman in her fifties or sixties who had recovered from COVID-19.

Here the CDR3 reads CAWRLTGGNTEAFF. Here the CDR3 DNA reads TGTGCCTGGAGGCTGACAGGGGGGAACACTGAAGCTTTCTTT. The genes are TRBV30 and TRBJ1-1; 9 bases are shared with TRBD1. Germline values: CDR1 GTSNPN, CDR2 SVGIG (reference sequence). Trimming removed 3 bases from V and 1 base from J; junction bases left unmatched: 3. CDR3 size: 14 residues.

This chain connects TRBV4-2 to TRBJ2-2; 11 bases are shared with TRBD2. The CDR3 is made up of 19 amino acids. With V trimmed by 1 base and J by 4 bases, 11 bases remained unmatched. Germline values: CDR1 LGHNA, CDR2 YNFKEQ. In nucleotides, the CDR3 is TGTGCCAGCAGCCAAGTAGGATTAGCGGGGGGGCCTATCACCGGGGAGCTGTTTTTT. Encoded protein: CASSQVGLAGGPITGELFF.

CDR3 coding DNA: TGTGCCAGCAGCTTAGGCCCGGACAGGGGGCTATCCTATGGCTACACCTTC. This codes for CASSLGPDRGLSYGYTF. The chain carries TRBV7-9 and TRBJ1-2; 11 bases are shared with TRBD1. This CDR3 has 17 residues. CDR1 and CDR2 (germline): SEHNR, FQNEAQ (reference sequence). The V and J ends lost 1 base and 4 bases, in that order; junction bases with no gene match: 8.

The rearrangement links TRBV5-4 to TRBJ1-2, with D hard to call. From germline, CDR1 is SGHNT and CDR2 YYREEE (reference sequence). CDR3 length: 16 residues. V lost 0 bases, J lost 4 bases, and 16 bases lay in between. CDR3 nucleotides: TGTGCCAGCAGCTTGGGGTTTGTTAGGGAGGGCTATGGCTACACCTTC. It translates to CASSLGFVREGYGYTF.

This chain connects TRBV4-1 to TRBJ1-5, with D uncertain. Germline-derived CDR1 and CDR2 are MGHRA and YSYEKL. V lost 4 bases to trimming and J lost 5 bases, with 15 bases between them. The CDR3 extends over 15 amino acids. The CDR3 DNA reads TGCGCCAGCAGCCGGTCCCAGAGAGGCGATCAGCCCCAGCATTTT. It is translated as CASSRSQRGDQPQHF.

The rearrangement joins TRBV5-6 to TRBJ2-1, with D unresolved. CDR3 length: 14 residues. Germline CDR1 is SGHDT and CDR2 is YYEEEE. Deletions cut 1 base from V and 4 bases from J, with 9 bases between. The chain's CDR3 is CASSLRGSYNEQFF. CDR3 nucleotide sequence: TGTGCCAGCAGCTTGAGAGGCAGTTACAATGAGCAGTTCTTC.

CDR3 sequence (DNA): TGTGCCAGCAGCTTAGTGACGCCCAGCGGGGCGCACCCGCCCCAAGAGACCCAGTACTTC. The encoded protein is CASSLVTPSGAHPPQETQYF. The V and J genes are TRBV7-6 and TRBJ2-5; 7 nucleotides line up with TRBD2. V lost 1 base, J lost 1 base, and 18 bases stayed unmatched. Germline V gene lookup returns CDR1 SGHVS and CDR2 FNYEAQ. CDR3 size: 20 residues.

The genes are TRBV7-9 and TRBJ1-1; 8 bases are a match to TRBD1. The junction had 6 bases not matched to a gene; V was cut back by 7 bases and J by 5 bases. The CDR3 spans 13 residues. The germline V gene has CDR1 SEHNR and CDR2 FQNEAQ (reference sequence). The CDR3 coding sequence is TGTGCCAGCACCGACACAGGGGGGACTGAAGCTTTCTTT. This encodes CASTDTGGTEAFF.

The chain joins TRBV6-1 to TRBJ1-5, with no clear D. The ends were cut back, 3 bases at V and 2 bases at J, with 11 bases in the middle. Germline values: CDR1 MNHNS, CDR2 SASEGT. CDR3 size: 15 residues. CDR3 sequence (DNA): TGTGCCAGCAGTGATGGAGGGAGCGGCAATCAGCCCCAGCATTTT. This codes for CASSDGGSGNQPQHF.

This clone has only one observation. Other DNA sequences in this sample translate to the same CDR3. The CDR3 coding sequence is TGTGCCAGCTCACCCGACAGGGTCAACTATGGCTACACCTTC. The encoded protein is CASSPDRVNYGYTF. V and J are TRBV18 and TRBJ1-2; 7 bases align to TRBD1. Unmatched junction bases numbered 3, after V lost 3 bases and J lost 2 bases. CDR3 size: 14 residues. CDR1 and CDR2 (germline): KGHSH, LQKENI.

This chain links TRBV6-6 with TRBJ1-4; 7 nucleotides agree with TRBD1. The CDR3 totals 15 residues. V lost 6 bases and J lost 8; bases outside the gene matches: 12. The germline V gene encodes CDR1 MNHNY and CDR2 SVGAGI (reference sequence). CDR3 bases: TGTGCCAGCAGGCAAACAGGGGCAGGTGGAGAAAAACTGTTTTTT. Amino acid sequence: CASRQTGAGGEKLFF.

This clone has only one observation. The V and J genes are TRBV5-1 and TRBJ2-1, with 7 bases fitting TRBD2. Germline trimming cut 0 bases from V and 11 bases from J; bases unmatched to any gene: 5. CDR1 and CDR2 (germline): SGHRS, YFSETQ. CDR3 size: 13 residues. The CDR3 region is CASSLEGGMKQFF. CDR3 bases: TGCGCCAGCAGCTTGGAGGGAGGGATGAAGCAGTTCTTC.

This chain uses TRBV30 with TRBJ1-2; the D gene is possibly TRBD1 (6 bases). This CDR3 is 13 amino acids long. The ends were cut back, 0 bases at V and 7 bases at J, with 12 bases in the middle. Germline V gene sequence: CDR1 GTSNPN, CDR2 SVGIG (reference sequence). CDR3 sequence: CAWSVMGASGYTF. In DNA, the CDR3 is TGTGCCTGGAGTGTAATGGGGGCAAGTGGCTACACCTTC.

The genes are TRBV5-1 and TRBJ2-5, with 10 bases identical to TRBD1. CDR1 and CDR2 from the germline V gene are SGHRS and YFSETQ. CDR3 length: 15 amino acids. V lost 4 bases, J lost 4 bases, and 7 bases stayed unmatched. CDR3 loop: CASSPTGGAVETQYF. CDR3 in DNA: TGCGCCAGCAGCCCGACAGGGGGCGCAGTAGAGACCCAGTACTTC.

This chain uses TRBV2 with TRBJ1-2; tentative D call: TRBD1 (6 bases). Per the germline V gene, CDR1 is SNHLY and CDR2 is FYNNEI. Trimming left V 6 bases short and J 2 bases short, with 13 bases between. This CDR3 spans 14 amino acids. DNA of the CDR3: TGTGCCAGCAGCCTACAGGGAACGAACTATGGCTACACCTTC. Protein product: CASSLQGTNYGYTF.

The V and J genes are TRBV30 and TRBJ1-6; 8 nucleotides match TRBD1. The CDR3 is 16 amino acids. The ends lost 0 bases at V and 6 bases at J; junction bases unmatched: 7. The germline gives CDR1 GTSNPN, CDR2 SVGIG (reference sequence). The CDR3 DNA is TGTGCCTGGAGTGTAGAGGACAGGGTTCGTAATTCACCCCTCCACTTT. The encoded protein is CAWSVEDRVRNSPLHF.

The rearrangement links TRBV27 to TRBJ1-2; 12 positions agree with TRBD1. Germline V gene lookup returns CDR1 MNHEY and CDR2 SMNVEV (reference sequence). With V trimmed by 4 bases and J by 7 bases, 4 bases remained unmatched. The CDR3 sequence is 14 residues long. The DNA for the CDR3 is TGTGCCAGCAGTTGGGGACAGGGGGCTCCTGGCTACACCTTC. It translates to CASSWGQGAPGYTF.

The chain links TRBV28 to TRBJ1-5; D uncertain. V was pared by 1 base and J by 8 bases, with 6 bases between. The CDR3 covers 12 residues. Germline CDR1 and CDR2: MDHEN and SYDVKM. The CDR3 loop is CASSLLQKPQHF. DNA of the CDR3: TGTGCCAGCAGTTTATTACAGAAGCCCCAGCATTTT. The complete variable domain, with remaining parts taken from reference TRBV28 and TRBJ1-5, reads DVKVTQSSRYLVKRTGEKVFLECVQDMDHENMFWYRQDPGLGLRLIYFSYDVKMKEKGDIPEGYSVSREKKERFSLILESASTNQTSMYLCASSLLQKPQHFGDGTRLSIL.

V and J are TRBV12-3 or TRBV12-4 and TRBJ2-1; TRBD2 is a possible D gene (5 bases). V lost 3 bases to trimming and J lost 4 bases, with 7 bases between them. The CDR3 sequence is 13 residues long. CDR3 in amino acids: CASSLSGYNEQFF. The CDR3 bases are TGTGCCAGCAGTTTGTCGGGGTACAATGAGCAGTTCTTC.

This clone showed up just a few times. V and J are TRBV3-1 (or the pseudogene TRBV3-2) and TRBJ1-1; D gene uncertain. CDR1 is LGHDT and CDR2 is YNNKEL in the germline V gene (reference sequence). CDR3 length: 16 residues. V was clipped by 1 base and J by 1 base, with 13 bases between them. CDR3 DNA: TGTGCCAGCAGCCAAGGTGGAGGCATGTCGAACACTGAAGCTTTCTTT. It translates to CASSQGGGMSNTEAFF.

The chain joins TRBV6-5 to TRBJ2-3; 9 bases align to TRBD1. Germline CDR1 is MNHEY and CDR2 is SVGAGI. J was trimmed by 2 bases and V by 6 bases; bases with no gene match: 3. There are 14 residues in the CDR3. CDR3 in amino acids: CASRDRGHTDTQYF. The CDR3, as DNA: TGTGCCAGCAGGGACAGGGGCCACACAGATACGCAGTATTTT.

This sequence joins TRBV11-3 and TRBJ2-7; D is perhaps TRBD1 (6 bases). V was pared by 5 bases and J by 3 bases, with 8 bases between. The CDR3 consists of 12 residues. Looked up from germline, CDR1 is SGHNT and CDR2 is YENEEA. The CDR3 loop reads CASSRTDYEQYF. CDR3 nucleotide sequence: TGTGCCAGCAGCCGGACAGACTACGAGCAGTACTTC. Full variable domain (missing parts from reference TRBV11-3 and TRBJ2-7): EAGVVQSPRYKIIEKKQPVAFWCNPISGHNTLYWYLQNLGQGPELLIRYENEEAVDDSQLPKDRFSAERLKGVDSTLKIQPAELGDSAVYLCASSRTDYEQYFGPGTRLTVT.

This sequence joins TRBV2 and TRBJ2-6; the D gene is possibly TRBD1 (6 bases). Deletions cut 7 bases from V and 4 bases from J, with 14 bases between. CDR1 is SNHLY and CDR2 is FYNNEI in the germline V gene. The CDR3 runs to 15 residues. This CDR3 is CASTLQGMGANVLTF. CDR3 coding DNA: TGTGCCAGCACCCTACAGGGTATGGGGGCCAACGTCCTGACTTTC.

This clone was seen once. The chain combines TRBV5-7 with TRBJ2-3, with a tentative D call TRBD1 (5 bases). TRBV5-7 is treated as an ORF (open reading frame) with a function not yet certain. Between the trimmed V and J ends, which lost 4 bases and 2 bases, there was a span of 11 bases. This CDR3 has 14 residues. The CDR3 sequence is CASSLWGPTDTQYF. CDR3 bases: TGTGCCAGCAGCCTGTGGGGCCCCACAGATACGCAGTATTTT.